This TCR beta chain originates from a study of blood T cell repertoires in COVID-19. Individuals aged 18 to 89 years were recruited from 24 US areas. Participant reports of clinical history set cohort assignment. The recovered donors of Cohort 3 showed two negative PCRs, clearance, or symptom resolution. Per the study methods: Scientists estimated how many nucleated cells there were by amplifying reference gene primers. Using immunoSEQ multiplex PCR, the repertoire was profiled, and TCRdb retains in-frame clones only, with some absent. V and J calls and clone size are copied from that table; D and trimming were computed from the DNA. The sample includes fewer than 300,000 clones, around 89% seen only once; the top ten take over 7.5%. Germline CDR1 LGHNA, CDR2 YSLEER. After removal of 4 bases from V and 6 bases from J, the junction contained 7 bases not matched to a gene. The CDR3 length is 15 residues.

The V call is TRBV4-3, the J call TRBJ2-3, with 10 bases matching TRBD1. Sequencing was done on a sample of PBMCs or T cells enriched from blood (not recorded which). The receptor comes from a man between 40 and 49 years old who had recovered from COVID-19. The CDR3 DNA follows: TGCGCCAGCAGCCTCCGGGACAGGGGTGCGGATACGCAGTATTTT. Translating it yields CASSLRDRGADTQYF.